This passage covers 26 T cell receptor beta chains from one sample sequenced in a study of shared clonotypes between healthy human individuals. The repertoire was sequenced with immunoSEQ multiplex PCR; TCRdb's copy has only in-frame clones and lacks some. Of about 2.4 million clones listed, more than 85% are singletons. The specimen sequenced was naive CD4+ T cells from PBMCs. The sample's subset: CD45RA+ positively selected. The origin of the receptors is a young man in good health. Some clones in this sample may be carry-over from other donors' samples.

The V and J genes are TRBV7-2 and TRBJ1-1; TRBD1 might be the D (6 bases). CDR3 size: 15 residues. Germline V gene data show CDR1 as SGHTA and CDR2 as FQGNSA. V lost 2 bases and J 1 base, leaving 11 bases between the germline ends. CDR3 in amino acids: CASSLRGGSNTEAFF. The CDR3 DNA reads as TGTGCCAGCAGCTTAAGGGGGGGATCGAACACTGAAGCTTTCTTT.

The rearrangement uses TRBV6-1 and TRBJ1-5, with no clear D. V lost 2 bases to trimming and J lost 2 bases, with 10 bases between them. The CDR3 is 15 residues long. Germline V lookup: CDR1 MNHNS, CDR2 SASEGT. The CDR3 DNA is TGTGCCAGCAGTGAACACCCCTATGGCAATCAGCCCCAGCATTTT. This encodes CASSEHPYGNQPQHF.

The J gene is TRBJ1-1, the V gene TRBV5-1; 10 bases map to TRBD1. The CDR3 runs to 15 residues. With V trimmed by 3 bases and J by 4 bases, 6 bases remained unmatched. CDR1 and CDR2 (germline): SGHRS, YFSETQ. The CDR3 sequence: CASSSTGTGVTEAFF. In DNA, the CDR3 is TGCGCCAGCAGCTCTACAGGGACAGGGGTCACTGAAGCTTTCTTT.

The chain couples TRBV6-6 to TRBJ1-6; no reliable D call. CDR3 length: 12 amino acids. CDR1 is MNHNY and CDR2 is SVGAGI in the germline V gene (reference sequence). Trimming took 6 bases from V and 5 from J, leaving 5 bases between them. CDR3 in amino acids: CASRENNSPLHF. For the CDR3, the DNA is TGTGCCAGCAGAGAGAATAATTCACCCCTCCACTTT.

For this clone: Other DNA sequences from this sample encode an identical CDR3 as well. V usage is TRBV2 and J usage is TRBJ1-1, with no clear D. The CDR3 runs 13 residues. In germline, CDR1 is SNHLY, CDR2 FYNNEI. Trimming took 4 bases from V and 0 from J, leaving 6 bases between them. The CDR3 nucleotides read TGTGCCAGCAGTGGTCAGATGAACACTGAAGCTTTCTTT. It translates to CASSGQMNTEAFF.

The chain has TRBV11-2 and TRBJ2-7; 7 bases align to TRBD2. The CDR3 is made up of 18 amino acids. The germline V gene has CDR1 SGHAT and CDR2 FQNNGV. The trim removed 5 bases at V and 5 bases at J, leaving 21 bases unmatched. CDR3 in amino acids: CASSPIRLDAGARNEQYF. The CDR3, as DNA: TGTGCCAGCAGCCCGATCCGACTCGACGCGGGAGCTCGGAACGAGCAGTACTTC.

The CDR3, as DNA: TGTGCCTGGAGCTCTGGAGGGAACTACAATGAGCAGTTCTTC. This sequence encodes CAWSSGGNYNEQFF. This rearrangement joins TRBV30 to TRBJ2-1, with TRBD2 as a possible D gene (6 bases). The CDR3 extends over 14 amino acids. Trimming removed 3 bases at V and 3 bases at J, with 12 bases between. Germline V gene sequence: CDR1 GTSNPN, CDR2 SVGIG (reference sequence).

On this clone: Other nucleotide sequences from this sample produce the same CDR3. The chain joins TRBV30 to TRBJ2-1; D gene uncertain. This CDR3 is built from 11 residues. V was shortened by 0 bases and J by 7 bases, with 4 bases between the two germline ends. Germline-derived CDR1 and CDR2 are GTSNPN and SVGIG (reference sequence). Written as DNA, the CDR3 is TGTGCCTGGAGTGTACGTAATGAGCAGTTCTTC. This translates into CAWSVRNEQFF.

The chain is built from TRBV10-2 and TRBJ2-2, with 12 bases identical to TRBD2. Trimming cost V 4 bases and J 5 bases; bases outside gene matches: 14. The germline CDR1 and CDR2 sequences are WSHSY and SAAADI. The CDR3 spans 19 residues. The CDR3 DNA reads as TGCGCCAGCAGTGGGACCGGGGCTAGCGGGAGGGCCGAGACCGGGGAGCTGTTTTTT. Translated: CASSGTGASGRAETGELFF.

The chain uses TRBV27 and TRBJ1-5, with a tentative D call TRBD1 (6 bases). V was clipped by 3 bases and J by 0 bases, with 15 bases between them. Germline CDR1 MNHEY, CDR2 SMNVEV (reference sequence). The CDR3 is 17 amino acids. CDR3 in amino acids: CASSLGGGPYSNQPQHF. The CDR3 DNA follows: TGTGCCAGCAGTTTGGGGGGGGGCCCTTATAGCAATCAGCCCCAGCATTTT.

The chain is built from TRBV5-4 and TRBJ2-5; TRBD1 agrees at 9 bases. V lost 4 bases and J lost 5; bases outside the gene matches: 9. Germline-derived CDR1 and CDR2 are SGHNT and YYREEE (reference sequence). The CDR3 has 15 residues. CDR3 DNA: TGTGCCAGCAGCAAACCAACAGGGGGCGAGGAGACCCAGTACTTC. Translated: CASSKPTGGEETQYF.

The chain uses TRBV6-1 and TRBJ2-7, with 9 bases aligning to TRBD2. Germline CDR1 MNHNS, CDR2 SASEGT. Trimming at V came to 0 bases and at J to 6 bases, leaving 9 bases not matched to a gene. This CDR3 is 16 amino acids long. The CDR3 loop is CASSEASSSGRSEQYF. As DNA, the CDR3 is TGTGCCAGCAGTGAAGCGAGTTCCAGCGGGAGGTCCGAGCAGTACTTC.

The chain uses TRBV28 and TRBJ1-3; D remains ambiguous. From germline, CDR1 is MDHEN and CDR2 SYDVKM. CDR3 size: 15 residues. V lost 6 bases, J lost 0 bases, and 12 bases lay in between. CDR3 sequence: CASRNGPSSGNTIYF. DNA for the CDR3: TGTGCCAGCAGAAACGGACCGTCCTCTGGAAACACCATATATTTT.

This clone turned up a few times. This chain joins TRBV19 and TRBJ1-1, with D possibly being TRBD1 (5 bases). The length of the CDR3 is 15 residues. V was clipped by 6 bases and J by 5 bases, with 19 bases between them. Germline lookup yields CDR1 LNHDA and CDR2 SQIVND (reference sequence). In nucleotides, the CDR3 is TGTGCCAGTAGCCGCGCCCCTCAGGGAGGAACTGAAGCTTTCTTT. Its translation: CASSRAPQGGTEAFF.

The gene calls are TRBV18 and TRBJ2-1; 8 nucleotides agree with TRBD2. This CDR3 is 16 amino acids long. Germline V CDR1 and CDR2: KGHSH, LQKENI. V dropped 0 bases and J dropped 8; count of bases not matched to a gene: 9. The chain's CDR3 is CASSPPRGAEFHEQFF. The CDR3 nucleotides read TGTGCCAGCTCACCACCGCGGGGGGCCGAGTTCCATGAGCAGTTCTTC.

This chain joins TRBV30 and TRBJ1-2; D may be TRBD1 (6 bases). CDR1 and CDR2 (germline): GTSNPN, SVGIG (reference sequence). V was clipped by 1 base and J by 6 bases, with 18 bases between them. The CDR3 spans 15 residues. The CDR3 loop is CAWSAIGGRTDGYTF. Here the CDR3 DNA reads TGTGCCTGGAGTGCAATAGGGGGAAGGACGGATGGCTACACCTTC.

The chain employs TRBV4-1 and TRBJ2-7, with D possibly matching TRBD2 (5 bases). Germline V gene sequence: CDR1 MGHRA, CDR2 YSYEKL. The CDR3 spans 16 residues. V lost 1 base to trimming and J lost 0 bases, with 13 bases between them. This CDR3 reads CASSQVRSGGSYEQYF. The CDR3 bases are TGCGCCAGCAGCCAAGTTCGCAGCGGAGGCTCCTACGAGCAGTACTTC.

The V call is TRBV11-2, the J call TRBJ2-5, with D possibly being TRBD2 (6 bases). CDR1 is SGHAT and CDR2 is FQNNGV in the germline V gene. The CDR3 totals 15 residues. V dropped 2 bases and J dropped 2 bases, with 12 bases sitting between them. CDR3 nucleotide sequence: TGTGCCAGCAGCTTAACCCAGGGAGGACAAGAGACCCAGTACTTC. This codes for CASSLTQGGQETQYF.

V is TRBV5-1 and J is TRBJ1-2; TRBD1 might be the D (5 bases). V was clipped by 1 base and J by 2 bases, with 12 bases between them. Germline V gene sequence: CDR1 SGHRS, CDR2 YFSETQ. The CDR3 sequence is 15 residues long. The CDR3 sequence is CASSLIPGDNYGYTF. CDR3 nucleotide sequence: TGCGCCAGCAGCTTGATCCCGGGGGACAACTATGGCTACACCTTC.

CDR3 bases: TGTGCCAGTAGTATCACCCCAGGGGTGGGGGAGACCCAGTACTTC. This codes for CASSITPGVGETQYF. The V call is TRBV19, the J call TRBJ2-5, with D perhaps TRBD1 (6 bases). The germline CDR1 and CDR2 sequences are LNHDA and SQIVND (reference sequence). The CDR3 length is 15 residues. V was trimmed by 3 bases and J by 5 bases, leaving 16 bases between them.

The chain combines TRBV6-5 with TRBJ2-3; the match to TRBD2 covers 14 bases. The V gene end was trimmed by 7 bases and the J gene end by 3 bases; junction bases not matched to a gene: 3. CDR1 MNHEY and CDR2 SVGAGI come from the germline V gene. This CDR3 has 15 amino acids. The DNA for the CDR3 is TGTGCCAGCAAAGGGACTAGCGGGAGAACAGATACGCAGTATTTT. Translation gives CASKGTSGRTDTQYF.

This chain joins TRBV10-2 and TRBJ1-4; D gene ambiguous. The CDR3 is 13 residues long. Germline V gene data show CDR1 as WSHSY and CDR2 as SAAADI. V was trimmed by 5 bases and J by 8 bases, leaving 12 bases between them. The chain's CDR3 is CASSREGREKLFF. Written as DNA, the CDR3 is TGCGCCAGCAGTCGAGAGGGAAGGGAAAAACTGTTTTTT.

The gene calls are TRBV5-1 and TRBJ2-5; the D gene is possibly TRBD2 (5 bases). The CDR3 length is 14 residues. The V end lost 0 bases, the J end lost 4 bases, and 10 bases lay between the germline ends. Germline CDR1 and CDR2: SGHRS and YFSETQ. CDR3 nucleotide sequence: TGCGCCAGCAGCTTGGAAGCGGCAGGAGAGACCCAGTACTTC. This encodes CASSLEAAGETQYF.

The gene calls are TRBV18 and TRBJ1-4, with unresolved D. Trimming took 0 bases from V and 3 from J, leaving 11 bases between them. Germline CDR1 and CDR2: KGHSH and LQKENI. The CDR3 spans 16 residues. CDR3 loop: CASSPPNSRPNEKLFF. CDR3 in DNA: TGTGCCAGCTCACCACCTAATTCACGGCCTAATGAAAAACTGTTTTTT. The whole variable domain, filled in from reference TRBV18 and TRBJ1-4, reads NAGVMQNPRHLVRRRGQEARLRCSPMKGHSHVYWYRQLPEEGLKFMVYLQKENIIDESGMPKERFSAEFPKEGPSILRIQQVVRGDSAAYFCASSPPNSRPNEKLFFGSGTQLSVL.

The J gene is TRBJ2-7, the V gene TRBV6-1; 7 bases map to TRBD2. The CDR3 covers 17 residues. Germline V gives CDR1 MNHNS, CDR2 SASEGT. Unmatched junction bases numbered 10, after V lost 2 bases and J lost 0 bases. The CDR3 DNA follows: TGTGCCAGCAGTGAAACCTTCACTAGCGCCCTCTCCTACGAGCAGTACTTC. It yields the protein CASSETFTSALSYEQYF.

The V gene is TRBV15, the J gene TRBJ1-5, with D possibly matching TRBD1 (6 bases). This CDR3 has 15 amino acids. Germline V CDR1 and CDR2: LNHNV, YYDKDF (reference sequence). The V gene lost 5 bases and the J gene lost 7 bases, with 18 bases spanning the gap. CDR3 amino acids: CATSEGRGAFQPQHF. The DNA for the CDR3 is TGTGCCACCAGCGAAGGGCGGGGGGCGTTCCAGCCCCAGCATTTT.